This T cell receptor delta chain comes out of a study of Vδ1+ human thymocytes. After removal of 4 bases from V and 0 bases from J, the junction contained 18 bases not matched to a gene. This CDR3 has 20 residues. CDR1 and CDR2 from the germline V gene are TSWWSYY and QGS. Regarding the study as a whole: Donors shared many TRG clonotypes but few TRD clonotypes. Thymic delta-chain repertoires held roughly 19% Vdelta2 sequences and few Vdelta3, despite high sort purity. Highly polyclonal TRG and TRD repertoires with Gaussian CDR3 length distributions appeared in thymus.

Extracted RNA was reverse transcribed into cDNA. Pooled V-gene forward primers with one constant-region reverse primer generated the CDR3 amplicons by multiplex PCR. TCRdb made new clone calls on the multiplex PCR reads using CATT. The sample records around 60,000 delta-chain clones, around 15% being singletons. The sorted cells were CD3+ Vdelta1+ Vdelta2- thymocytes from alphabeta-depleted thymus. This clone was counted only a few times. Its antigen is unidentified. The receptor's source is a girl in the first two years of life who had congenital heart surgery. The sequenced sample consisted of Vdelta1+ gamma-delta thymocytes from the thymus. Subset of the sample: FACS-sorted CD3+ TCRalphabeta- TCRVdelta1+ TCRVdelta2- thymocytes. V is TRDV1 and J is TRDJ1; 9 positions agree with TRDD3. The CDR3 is CALGATASFWGYGDTDKLIF. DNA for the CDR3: TGTGCTCTTGGGGCCACCGCTTCCTTTTGGGGATACGGGGACACCGATAAACTCATCTTT.